Following are 29 T cell receptor beta chains from one sample sequenced in a study of cytomegalovirus exposure and HLA in healthy donors. PCR was performed using 60 Vbeta and 13 Jbeta primers. Sequenced by immunoSEQ multiplex PCR; TCRdb stores in-frame clones only, minus some. The sample's table shows about 88,000 clones. The sequenced material came from PBMCs. The receptor source for this set is a girl aged 10 to 17 in good health and CMV-seropositive.

V gene TRBV19 combines with J gene TRBJ1-1, with 7 bases aligning to TRBD1. The CDR3 runs 14 residues. Per the germline V gene, CDR1 is LNHDA and CDR2 is SQIVND (reference sequence). V dropped 7 bases and J dropped 1; count of bases not matched to a gene: 6. The CDR3 protein is CASIYRTGNTEAFF. The CDR3 DNA reads as TGTGCCAGTATTTACCGGACAGGGAACACTGAAGCTTTCTTT.

This chain uses TRBV6-5 with TRBJ2-2; D is possibly TRBD1 (5 bases). The CDR3 runs 15 residues. Trimming cost V 4 bases and J 0 bases, with 9 bases left between them. Germline CDR1 reads MNHEY; CDR2 reads SVGAGI. Here the CDR3 DNA reads TGTGCCAGCAGTTCAGGGTTCGCGAACACCGGGGAGCTGTTTTTT. Translation: CASSSGFANTGELFF.

The chain uses TRBV10-1 and TRBJ1-1; D is unresolved. V was cut by 4 bases and J by 5 bases, with 17 bases left in between. Germline-derived CDR1 and CDR2 are WNHNN and SYGVQD (reference sequence). This CDR3 has 15 amino acids. The CDR3 region has the DNA TGCGCCAGCAGTGTCCATCAGGCTCTCCTTACTGAAGCTTTCTTT. Its protein product is CASSVHQALLTEAFF.

Comments on this clone: Relative to the germline gene, one junction end is altered; a read error may explain this. This specimen includes other DNA sequences encoding the same CDR3. V and J are TRBV4-1 and TRBJ1-4, with D perhaps TRBD1 (6 bases). Germline V lookup: CDR1 MGHRA, CDR2 YSYEKL. The CDR3 loop spans 16 amino acids. CDR3 coding DNA: TGCGCCAGCAGCCAAGAGCGACAGGCAACTAATGAAAAGCTGTTTTTT. Translated, it gives CASSQERQATNEKLFF.

The rearrangement links TRBV4-3 to TRBJ2-1; TRBD1 is a possible D gene (5 bases). The V and J ends lost 2 bases and 8 bases respectively, with 7 bases between them. The CDR3 extends over 12 amino acids. Germline CDR1 is LGHNA and CDR2 is YSLEER. Written as DNA, the CDR3 is TGCGCCAGCAGCCAAATCAGGGATGAGCAGTTCTTC. It is translated as CASSQIRDEQFF.

CDR3 DNA: TGTGCCAGCAGTTTATCCGGGGATAATAATTCACCCCTCCACTTT. This translates into CASSLSGDNNSPLHF. The V gene is TRBV27, the J gene TRBJ1-6; unclear D gene. The V and J ends lost 0 bases and 5 bases respectively, with 8 bases between them. Per the germline V gene, CDR1 is MNHEY and CDR2 is SMNVEV (reference sequence). The CDR3 is 15 amino acids.

The chain combines TRBV11-2 with TRBJ2-7; D unclear. V lost 1 base and J lost 0, with 13 bases in between. The germline V gene encodes CDR1 SGHAT and CDR2 FQNNGV. The CDR3 sequence is 16 residues long. The CDR3 sequence is CASSLAVPLGSYEQYV. The CDR3 DNA is TGTGCCAGCAGCTTAGCGGTCCCCTTGGGCTCCTACGAGCAGTACGTC.

The chain has TRBV4-3 and TRBJ1-2; D gene uncertain. The CDR3 consists of 15 residues. V shed 0 bases and J shed 7 bases, with 15 bases lying between them. In germline, CDR1 is LGHNA, CDR2 YSLEER. The CDR3 nucleotides are TGCGCCAGCAGCCAAGATCGAGGGTCGGCAGTTGGCTACACCTTC. Translation: CASSQDRGSAVGYTF.

The genes are TRBV11-2 and TRBJ1-1; D ambiguous. The V gene lost 8 bases and the J gene lost 1 base, with 11 bases spanning the gap. CDR3 size: 13 residues. Per the germline V gene, CDR1 is SGHAT and CDR2 is FQNNGV. CDR3 nucleotides: TGTGCCAGCTTTGGACTTCGGAACACTGAAGCTTTCTTT. Translating it yields CASFGLRNTEAFF.

The chain combines TRBV19 with TRBJ2-1; 10 nucleotides match TRBD2. V trimming: 3 bases; J trimming: 5 bases; junction bases outside the gene matches: 13. The CDR3 is 18 residues long. Per germline, CDR1 LNHDA and CDR2 SQIVND (reference sequence). The CDR3 DNA reads TGTGCCAGTAGTATCGGGCTAGCGGGGGAGCCAAACCACAATGAGCAGTTCTTC. It codes for CASSIGLAGEPNHNEQFF. Using reference TRBV19 and TRBJ2-1 for the parts outside the CDR3, the full variable domain is DGGITQSPKYLFRKEGQNVTLSCEQNLNHDAMYWYRQDPGQGLRLIYYSQIVNDFQKGDIAEGYSVSREKKESFPLTVTSAQKNPTAFYLCASSIGLAGEPNHNEQFFGPGTRLTVL.

Notes on this clone: One end of the junction fails to match germline, which may point to a read error. The chain links TRBV9 to TRBJ2-5; weak D call: TRBD2 (6 bases). Germline V lookup: CDR1 SGDLS, CDR2 YYNGEE. The CDR3 runs to 13 residues. CDR3 protein: CDSSVGGLETQYF. The CDR3 DNA is TGTGACAGCAGCGTAGGAGGGCTCGAGACCCAGTACTTC.

The CDR3 spells CASTPGGSSYEQYF. Written as DNA, the CDR3 is TGTGCCAGTACCCCAGGAGGGAGCTCCTACGAGCAGTACTTC. The rearrangement links TRBV19 to TRBJ2-7; D is possibly TRBD2 (6 bases). The CDR3 is 14 residues long. Between the trimmed V and J ends, which lost 7 bases and 0 bases, there was a span of 13 bases. Germline-derived CDR1 and CDR2 are LNHDA and SQIVND (reference sequence). Full variable domain (missing parts from reference TRBV19 and TRBJ2-7): DGGITQSPKYLFRKEGQNVTLSCEQNLNHDAMYWYRQDPGQGLRLIYYSQIVNDFQKGDIAEGYSVSREKKESFPLTVTSAQKNPTAFYLCASTPGGSSYEQYFGPGTRLTVT.

The chain recombines TRBV5-4 with TRBJ2-2; TRBD2 agrees at 14 bases. This CDR3 is built from 14 residues. The V and J ends lost 7 bases and 6 bases, in that order; junction bases with no gene match: 2. Germline loops: CDR1 SGHNT, CDR2 YYREEE (reference sequence). CDR3 protein: CASRLAGGPGELFF. Here the CDR3 DNA reads TGTGCCAGCCGACTAGCGGGGGGGCCCGGGGAGCTGTTTTTT.

The chain couples TRBV13 to TRBJ2-7, with 8 nucleotides matching TRBD1. CDR1 and CDR2 (germline): PRHDT, FYEKMQ (reference sequence). The V segment lost 4 bases and the J segment 5 bases; nucleotides outside the gene matches: 7. The CDR3 covers 14 residues. CDR3 amino acids: CASSSGQGTHEQYF. DNA of the CDR3: TGTGCCAGCAGCTCCGGACAGGGTACCCACGAGCAGTACTTC.

The rearrangement joins TRBV28 to TRBJ1-2; tentatively, D is TRBD1 (5 bases). The V and J ends lost 10 bases and 8 bases respectively, with 20 bases between them. The CDR3 consists of 13 residues. The germline V gene encodes CDR1 MDHEN and CDR2 SYDVKM. The CDR3 nucleotides are TGTGCCACTCCCCTAGGGGAGGGCGAGGGCTACACCTTC. Translating it yields CATPLGEGEGYTF.

V and J are TRBV27 and TRBJ2-7, with 14 bases lining up with TRBD2. Germline values: CDR1 MNHEY, CDR2 SMNVEV (reference sequence). This CDR3 contains 15 residues. V shed 6 bases and J 2 bases; nucleotides not matched to a gene: 3. This CDR3 is CASSLTSGGAYEQYF. The DNA for the CDR3 is TGTGCCAGCAGCCTGACTAGCGGGGGGGCCTACGAGCAGTACTTC.

J is TRBJ1-1 and V is TRBV7-9, with D unresolved. Germline V gene data show CDR1 as SEHNR and CDR2 as FQNEAQ (reference sequence). Trimming removed 0 bases from V and 1 base from J, with 6 bases in between. The CDR3 runs 14 residues. CDR3 region: CASSLASGNTEAFF. The CDR3 coding sequence is TGTGCCAGCAGCTTAGCTTCCGGGAACACTGAAGCTTTCTTT.

This sequence joins TRBV19 and TRBJ1-1, with D possibly matching TRBD1 (6 bases). V gave up 6 bases and J gave up 0 bases, with 23 bases separating them. The V gene's germline CDR1 is LNHDA and CDR2 SQIVND (reference sequence). The CDR3 spans 18 residues. In DNA, the CDR3 is TGTGCCAGTAGGATAATAGGGAAGGACAGACAGCTGAACACTGAAGCTTTCTTT. Protein product: CASRIIGKDRQLNTEAFF. The full variable domain, completed using reference TRBV19 and TRBJ1-1, is DGGITQSPKYLFRKEGQNVTLSCEQNLNHDAMYWYRQDPGQGLRLIYYSQIVNDFQKGDIAEGYSVSREKKESFPLTVTSAQKNPTAFYLCASRIIGKDRQLNTEAFFGQGTRLTVV.

The chain uses TRBV5-6 and TRBJ2-3; TRBD2 aligns across 8 bases. This CDR3 spans 14 amino acids. The trim removed 3 bases at V and 13 bases at J, leaving 13 bases unmatched. Per germline, CDR1 SGHDT and CDR2 YYEEEE. The CDR3 region is CASSSDERGPHKYF. In DNA, the CDR3 is TGTGCCAGCAGCTCCGATGAGCGGGGGCCTCATAAGTATTTT. The full variable domain, its missing parts supplied by reference TRBV5-6 and TRBJ2-3, is DAGVTQSPTHLIKTRGQQVTLRCSPKSGHDTVSWYQQALGQGPQFIFQYYEEEERQRGNFPDRFSGHQFPNYSSELNVNALLLGDSALYLCASSSDERGPHKYFGPGTRLTVL.

The gene calls are TRBV28 and TRBJ2-6; no clear D gene. CDR1 is MDHEN, CDR2 SYDVKM, per germline. The CDR3 runs to 15 residues. V lost 8 bases and J lost 3, with 14 bases in between. CDR3 coding DNA: TGTGCCAGCCACCCCTCCCCAGGTGGGGCCAACGTCCTGACTTTC. It is translated as CASHPSPGGANVLTF.

V gene TRBV6-1 combines with J gene TRBJ1-1; D is possibly TRBD1 (5 bases). Germline V gene lookup returns CDR1 MNHNS and CDR2 SASEGT. V was clipped by 6 bases and J by 4 bases, with 15 bases between them. The CDR3 runs 14 residues. CDR3 sequence (DNA): TGTGCCAGCAGCGGCAGGGAAGGCGGCACTGAAGCTTTCTTT. It yields the protein CASSGREGGTEAFF.

V usage is TRBV2 and J usage is TRBJ2-2, with D tentatively TRBD1 (6 bases). The CDR3 length is 14 residues. Trimming left V 11 bases short and J 1 base short, with 14 bases between. CDR1 is SNHLY and CDR2 is FYNNEI in the germline V gene. The DNA of the CDR3 is TGTGCCCGCCGACAGGAGCAGAACACCGGGGAGCTGTTTTTT. Translation gives CARRQEQNTGELFF.

The V call is TRBV9, the J call TRBJ1-1; maybe TRBD1 (5 bases). V was shortened by 4 bases and J by 4 bases, with 14 bases between the two germline ends. Germline loops: CDR1 SGDLS, CDR2 YYNGEE. CDR3 length equals 14 residues. The DNA of the CDR3 is TGTGCCAGCAGCCCTCACCTAGGGGCCACTGAAGCTTTCTTT. This gives the protein CASSPHLGATEAFF.

The chain carries TRBV4-2 and TRBJ1-2; possible D gene TRBD1, 6 bases. CDR1 and CDR2 from the germline V gene are LGHNA and YNFKEQ. Trimming stripped 4 bases from V and 6 bases from J, with 15 bases between. The CDR3 has 14 residues. The CDR3 loop reads CASSRDKSVHGYTF. The CDR3 coding sequence is TGTGCCAGCAGCCGGGACAAAAGTGTTCATGGCTACACCTTC.

The chain couples TRBV7-9 to TRBJ1-1; D is unresolved. From germline, CDR1 is SEHNR and CDR2 FQNEAQ (reference sequence). The CDR3 runs 13 residues. V lost 1 base and J lost 2, with 5 bases in between. CDR3 in amino acids: CASSLGSNTEAFF. The DNA for the CDR3 is TGTGCCAGCAGCTTAGGCAGTAACACTGAAGCTTTCTTT.

The chain combines TRBV4-2 with TRBJ2-5, with 10 bases lining up with TRBD2. This CDR3 has 17 amino acids. Trimming took 1 base from V and 2 from J; bases not matched to a gene: 7. The V gene's germline CDR1 is LGHNA and CDR2 YNFKEQ. This chain's CDR3 is CASSQVIGSGGQETQYF. CDR3 bases: TGTGCCAGCAGCCAAGTCATTGGTAGCGGGGGGCAAGAGACCCAGTACTTC.

The chain uses TRBV15 and TRBJ2-4, with TRBD1 matching over 9 bases. V was clipped by 8 bases and J by 3 bases; unmatched bases: 8. Germline values: CDR1 LNHNV, CDR2 YYDKDF (reference sequence). This CDR3 region has 15 residues. The CDR3 nucleotides read TGTGCCACCGGGGACAGGGAGGACGACAAAAACATTCAGTACTTC. It codes for CATGDREDDKNIQYF.

This CDR3 is CASSYDRGDQPQHF. For the CDR3, the DNA is TGTGCCAGCAGCTACGACAGGGGAGATCAGCCCCAGCATTTT. The genes are TRBV6-1 and TRBJ1-5; TRBD1 agrees at 8 bases. The germline V gene has CDR1 MNHNS and CDR2 SASEGT. V dropped 6 bases and J dropped 5; count of bases not matched to a gene: 6. The CDR3 runs to 14 residues.

The chain employs TRBV25-1 and TRBJ1-2, with 7 bases matching TRBD1. Germline assignment: CDR1 MGHDK and CDR2 SYGVNS. V lost 1 base and J lost 2; bases outside the gene matches: 1. This CDR3 is 14 amino acids long. CDR3 in amino acids: CASSEWGQNYGYTF. The CDR3 bases are TGTGCCAGCAGTGAATGGGGACAGAACTATGGCTACACCTTC.